This T cell receptor (beta chain) was captured by sequencing in a study of molecular identifiers for immune sequencing clone quantification. With 10%, 30% or 50% of RNA, about 17,000 to 1,000,000 naive CD8 T cells were sequenced. MiXCR, run by TCRdb on the PCR reads, gives a single entry per CDR3 protein. The repertoire holds about 640,000 distinct CDR3 sequences, with about 20% as singletons. Germline V CDR1 and CDR2: MDHEN, SYDVKM. Trimming at V came to 3 bases and at J to 1 base, leaving 7 bases not matched to a gene. The CDR3 totals 16 residues. The sample holds many counts of this clonotype. Its target is not known. General study results and limits: In cases of identical TCR molecules sharing a barcode, highly expanded clone sizes could be underestimated.

The rearrangement joins TRBV28 to TRBJ2-3; 7 bases fit TRBD1. The clonotype comes from a human donor in good health. Some libraries in this study had Jurkat cell RNA spiked in. The sample taken for sequencing was naive CD8+ T cells from blood, with Jurkat cell RNA spiked in. Subset denoted: FACS-sorted CD8+CD4-CCR7+CD45RA+ naive T cells. The CDR3 here is CASSLGTVSGTDTQYF. Here the CDR3 DNA reads TGTGCCAGCAGTTTGGGGACAGTTAGTGGCACAGATACGCAGTATTTT.